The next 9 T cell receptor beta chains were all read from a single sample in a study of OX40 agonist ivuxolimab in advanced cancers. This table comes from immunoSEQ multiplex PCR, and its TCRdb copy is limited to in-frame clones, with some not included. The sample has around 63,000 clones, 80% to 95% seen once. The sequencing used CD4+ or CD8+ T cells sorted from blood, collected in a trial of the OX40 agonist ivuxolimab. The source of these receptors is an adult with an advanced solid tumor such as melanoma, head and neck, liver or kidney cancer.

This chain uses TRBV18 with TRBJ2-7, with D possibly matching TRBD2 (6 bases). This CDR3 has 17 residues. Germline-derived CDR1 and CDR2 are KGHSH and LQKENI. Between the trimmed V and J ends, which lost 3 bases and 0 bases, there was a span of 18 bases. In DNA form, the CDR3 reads TGTGCCAGCTCACCCGGTTTAGGGGAGGCCAGCTCCTACGAGCAGTACTTC. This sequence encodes CASSPGLGEASSYEQYF.

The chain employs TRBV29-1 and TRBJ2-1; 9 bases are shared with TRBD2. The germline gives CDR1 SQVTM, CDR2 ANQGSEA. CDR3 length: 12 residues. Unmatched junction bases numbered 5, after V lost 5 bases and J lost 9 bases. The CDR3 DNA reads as TGCAGCGTTATTAGCGGGAGCGCTGAGCAGTTCTTC. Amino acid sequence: CSVISGSAEQFF.

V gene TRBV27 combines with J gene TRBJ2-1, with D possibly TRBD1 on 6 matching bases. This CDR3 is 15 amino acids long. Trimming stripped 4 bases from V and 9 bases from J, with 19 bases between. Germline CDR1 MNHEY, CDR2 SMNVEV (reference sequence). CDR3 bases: TGTGCCAGCAGTTCGTCCCAGGGGTACGGAGGTGAGCAGTTCTTC. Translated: CASSSSQGYGGEQFF.

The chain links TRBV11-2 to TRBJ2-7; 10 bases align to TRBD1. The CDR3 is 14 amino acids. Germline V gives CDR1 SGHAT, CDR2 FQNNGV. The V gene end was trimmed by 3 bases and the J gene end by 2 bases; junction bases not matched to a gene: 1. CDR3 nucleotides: TGTGCCAGCAGCTTTGGGACAGGGGCCTACGAGCAGTACTTC. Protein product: CASSFGTGAYEQYF.

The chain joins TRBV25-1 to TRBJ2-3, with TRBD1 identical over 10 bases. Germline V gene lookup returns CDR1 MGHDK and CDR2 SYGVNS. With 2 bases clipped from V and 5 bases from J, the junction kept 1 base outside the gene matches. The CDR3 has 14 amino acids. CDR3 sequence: CASSEGTGVDTQYF. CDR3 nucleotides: TGTGCCAGCAGTGAAGGGACAGGGGTAGATACGCAGTATTTT.

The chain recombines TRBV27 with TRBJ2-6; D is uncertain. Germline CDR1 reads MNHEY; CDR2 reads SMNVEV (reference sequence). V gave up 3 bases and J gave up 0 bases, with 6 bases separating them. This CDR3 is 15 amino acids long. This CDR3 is CASSFWGSGANVLTF. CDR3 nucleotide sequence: TGTGCCAGCAGTTTTTGGGGCTCTGGGGCCAACGTCCTGACTTTC.

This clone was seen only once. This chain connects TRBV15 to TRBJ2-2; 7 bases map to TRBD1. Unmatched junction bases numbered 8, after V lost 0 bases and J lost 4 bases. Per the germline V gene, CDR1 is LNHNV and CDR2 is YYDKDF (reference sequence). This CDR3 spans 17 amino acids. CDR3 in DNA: TGTGCCACCAGCAGAGATCCAACAGGGGCGGTCACCGGGGAGCTGTTTTTT. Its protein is CATSRDPTGAVTGELFF. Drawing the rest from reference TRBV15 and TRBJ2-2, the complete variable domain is DAMVIQNPRYQVTQFGKPVTLSCSQTLNHNVMYWYQQKSSQAPKLLFHYYDKDFNNEADTPDNFQSRRPNTSFCFLDIRSPGLGDTAMYLCATSRDPTGAVTGELFFGEGSRLTVL.

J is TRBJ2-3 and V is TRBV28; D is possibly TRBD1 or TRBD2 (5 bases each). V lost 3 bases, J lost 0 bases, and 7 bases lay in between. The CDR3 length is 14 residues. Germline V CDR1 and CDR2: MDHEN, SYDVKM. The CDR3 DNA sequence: TGTGCCAGCAGTTTGGGACGGAGCACAGATACGCAGTATTTT. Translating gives CASSLGRSTDTQYF.

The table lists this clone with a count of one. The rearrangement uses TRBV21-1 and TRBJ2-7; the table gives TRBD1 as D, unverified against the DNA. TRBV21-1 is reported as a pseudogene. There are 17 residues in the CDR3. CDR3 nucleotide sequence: TGTGCCAGCAGCAAAAAGGGACCGGGACAGGGGGCCTACGAGCAGTACTTC. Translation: CASSKKGPGQGAYEQYF.